This section outlines one TCR beta chain sequence together with its context. This study enrolled people aged about 18 to 95 from about two dozen US geographic areas. Participants reported their clinical history, and cohort assignment relied on those reports. Among Cohort 3 donors, those recovered had two negative PCRs, clearance, or symptom resolution. Germline V gene sequence: CDR1 GTSNPN, CDR2 SVGIG (reference sequence). J was trimmed by 4 bases and V by 2 bases; bases with no gene match: 9. This CDR3 spans 15 amino acids. Original analysis: The assay estimated nucleated cells by amplifying reference gene primers. Sequencing used immunoSEQ multiplex PCR; TCRdb keeps in-frame clones, though not all of them. That table supplies the V and J calls and clone size; D and trimming were determined from the DNA. The data show about 390,000 clones, with 80% to 90% seen just once and about 10% held by the top ten.

The data derive from a study of blood T cell repertoires in COVID-19. The chain couples TRBV30 to TRBJ2-7; 9 nucleotides match TRBD1. Material: PBMCs or T cells enriched from blood (not recorded which). This TCR came from a woman between 50 and 59 years old who had recovered from COVID-19. The CDR3 is CAWSRGTGNIYEQYF. In DNA form, the CDR3 reads TGTGCCTGGAGTAGAGGGACAGGGAACATTTACGAGCAGTACTTC.